This TCR beta chain was obtained from a study of shared clonotypes between healthy human individuals. Study-level background: For every donor, three CD4 naive, three CD4 memory, two CD8 naive and one CD8 memory plates were used.

Germline assignment: CDR1 SGHTA and CDR2 FQGNSA. V lost 1 base and J lost 5; bases outside the gene matches: 7. The CDR3 loop spans 16 amino acids. This clone was recorded once. Its antigen is unidentified. Assay execution took place at the deep level. This table comes from immunoSEQ multiplex PCR, and its TCRdb copy is limited to in-frame clones, with some not included. The sample includes nearly 1 million clones, roughly 72% seen only once; the top ten take roughly 1.5%. Study-wide points: Generation probability values for non-shared clonotypes were lower than those for clonotypes shared by all four donors. Sharing across four donors was highest in naive CD4 (roughly 5%) and lowest in memory CD8 (about 0.4%).

V and J are TRBV7-2 and TRBJ2-7; 11 bases align to TRBD2. Sequenced: memory CD4+ T cells sorted from blood. Subset here: CD45RA-negative fraction. This receptor was obtained from a man aged 18-30 years in good health. For the CDR3, the DNA is TGTGCCAGCAGCTTAGAAGGTAGCGGGGGGGTGAACGAGCAGTACTTC. The encoded protein is CASSLEGSGGVNEQYF.